Presented here are 10 T cell receptor beta chains from one specimen sequenced in a study of prognosis after radiotherapy for stage I lung cancer. Genomic DNA provided the template from which TCR beta CDR3 was amplified by two-round multiplex PCR. First-round PCR, the initial amplification, used primers specific to each TRBV and TRBJ gene. TCRdb passed the multiplex PCR reads through MiXCR, listing each CDR3 protein once. The table has 51,000 or so distinct CDR3 sequences, about a third seen once. The starting material was PBMCs, obtained before or after stereotactic body radiation therapy (not recorded which). Receptors were obtained from a donor aged 50 or older with non-small cell lung cancer.

This clonotype was counted at least ten times. This chain connects TRBV9 to TRBJ1-6; D not certain. Trimming took 4 bases from V and 9 from J, leaving 14 bases between them. Germline V gene lookup returns CDR1 SGDLS and CDR2 YYNGEE. The CDR3 length is 14 residues. CDR3 sequence reads: CASSPRHGASPLHF. The CDR3 DNA is TGTGCCAGCAGCCCCCGACACGGAGCTTCACCCCTCCACTTT.

This clonotype was recorded at least ten times. V and J are TRBV6-5 and TRBJ2-1, with D unresolved. The CDR3 sequence is 14 residues long. V lost 2 bases and J 4 bases, leaving 9 bases between the germline ends. CDR1 and CDR2 (germline): MNHEY, SVGAGI. CDR3 amino acids: CASSYNPSYNEQFF. In DNA form, the CDR3 reads TGTGCCAGCAGTTACAACCCGAGTTACAATGAGCAGTTCTTC.

Points on this clonotype: This could be a read error, since a much larger clone is one nucleotide away. This chain uses TRBV19 with TRBJ2-7; D remains unclear. V was clipped by 5 bases and J by 5 bases, with 19 bases between them. CDR1 is LNHDA and CDR2 is SQIVND in the germline V gene (reference sequence). There are 15 residues in the CDR3. This CDR3 is CASSALGVSGHEQYF. Written as DNA, the CDR3 is TGTGCCAGTAGTGCATTGGGCGTGAGTGGCCACGAGCAGTACTTC.

CDR3 sequence reads: CASSVGDSSLAGNTIYF. The CDR3 DNA follows: TGTGCCAGCAGCGTGGGGGACAGTTCTCTAGCTGGAAACACCATATATTTT. The chain recombines TRBV9 with TRBJ1-3, with 7 bases matching TRBD1. Losses at the gene ends were 2 bases for V and 2 bases for J; bases not matched to a gene: 10. CDR3 length equals 17 residues. Germline V gene lookup returns CDR1 SGDLS and CDR2 YYNGEE.

This clonotype was seen many times. The chain uses TRBV4-2 and TRBJ2-2; 7 bases agree with TRBD1. The CDR3 extends over 16 amino acids. CDR1 LGHNA and CDR2 YNFKEQ come from the germline V gene. V lost 1 base and J lost 0; bases outside the gene matches: 2. This CDR3 is CASSQVQGTNTGELFF. The CDR3 DNA sequence: TGTGCCAGCAGCCAAGTACAGGGGACGAACACCGGGGAGCTGTTTTTT.

Comment on this clonotype: Since a far larger clone is one base different, this is likely a read error. The J gene is TRBJ2-2, the V gene TRBV6-5; 9 positions agree with TRBD1. Per germline, CDR1 MNHEY and CDR2 SVGAGI. This CDR3 comprises 16 residues. The CDR3 nucleotides read TGTGCCAGCAGTCACTCCGGACAGGGGAACATCGGGGAGCTGTTTTTT. Protein: CASSHSGQGNIGELFF.

This clonotype was observed at least ten times. V gene TRBV30 combines with J gene TRBJ1-4, with TRBD1 as a possible D gene (6 bases). The germline CDR1 and CDR2 sequences are GTSNPN and SVGIG (reference sequence). Trimming took 3 bases from V and 1 from J, leaving 12 bases between them. The CDR3 consists of 15 residues. The CDR3 here is CAWRTKDRTNEKLFF. Written as DNA, the CDR3 is TGTGCCTGGAGGACGAAGGACAGAACTAATGAAAAACTGTTTTTT. The whole variable domain, filled in from reference TRBV30 and TRBJ1-4, reads SQTIHQWPATLVQPVGSPLSLECTVEGTSNPNLYWYRQAAGRGLQLLFYSVGIGQISSEVPQNLSASRPQDRQFILSSKKLLLSDSGFYLCAWRTKDRTNEKLFFGSGTQLSVL.

This clonotype was observed at least ten times. The chain combines TRBV7-2 with TRBJ2-7; D unclear. Looked up from germline, CDR1 is SGHTA and CDR2 is FQGNSA. The CDR3 is 13 residues long. V lost 5 bases to trimming and J lost 5 bases, with 13 bases between them. CDR3 loop: CASSARSAHEQYF. The CDR3 DNA reads as TGTGCCAGCAGCGCAAGGTCCGCGCACGAGCAGTACTTC.

This clonotype came up a few times. It may be a read error: a sequence one base away is much more abundant. This chain joins TRBV20-1 and TRBJ1-1; possibly TRBD1 for D (6 bases). This CDR3 is 14 amino acids long. Trimming shortened V by 3 bases and J by 1 base, and 12 bases separated the two germline ends. Germline CDR1 DFQATT, CDR2 SNEGSKA (reference sequence). Here the CDR3 DNA reads TGCAGTGCTAGTACTACAGGGAGGAACACTGAAGCTTTCTTT. Translating gives CSASTTGRNTEAFF.

In its sample, this clonotype was seen many times. CDR3 DNA sequence: TGTGCCAGCAGCTTAACTCAGGAAGGGGCGCAGTATTTT. It translates to CASSLTQEGAQYF. V and J are TRBV7-2 and TRBJ2-3; D is possibly TRBD1 (5 bases). V shed 2 bases and J shed 10 bases, with 13 bases lying between them. The CDR3 spans 13 residues. CDR1 and CDR2 from the germline V gene are SGHTA and FQGNSA.